These T cell receptor beta chains were read from a single sample in a study of response to subunit inactivated influenza vaccine. TCRdb called the RT-PCR reads again in MiXCR, with one record for every CDR3 protein. Of fewer than 350,000 distinct CDR3 sequences listed, 20% to 25% are singletons. The sample was PBMCs from blood, taken approximately 20 months after vaccination. Receptors were obtained from a man between 50 and 70 years old who received an inactivated influenza vaccine. Both conserved end residues are part of each CDR3. The D gene is left open where the match is weak. The size of a clone is reported for some rows only, either as once, few or many, or as a class for expanded clones.

D gene: -
clone size: many
J gene: TRBJ1-4
V gene: TRBV6-1
CDR3 protein: CASSIGRREKLFF
CDR3 DNA: TGTGCCAGCAGCATCGGACGACGGGAAAAACTGTTTTTT

D gene: TRBD1
clone size: -
J gene: TRBJ1-5
V gene: TRBV6-4
CDR3 protein: CASSDPDRAGSNQPQHF
CDR3 DNA: TGTGCCAGCAGTGACCCGGACAGGGCGGGTAGCAATCAGCCCCAGCATTTT

D gene: -
clone size: -
J gene: TRBJ2-3
V gene: TRBV5-1
CDR3 protein: CASSSPLGAADTQYF
CDR3 DNA: TGCGCCAGCAGCTCCCCACTGGGCGCCGCAGATACGCAGTATTTT

D gene: TRBD1
clone size: few
J gene: TRBJ1-2
V gene: TRBV19
CDR3 protein: CASSTPTGRWDGYTF
CDR3 DNA: TGTGCCAGTAGTACTCCGACAGGGCGCTGGGATGGCTACACCTTC

D gene: -
clone size: -
J gene: TRBJ1-1
V gene: TRBV6-6
CDR3 protein: CASSYGGVVSFF
CDR3 DNA: TGTGCCAGCAGTTACGGTGGGGTTGTGAGTTTCTTT

D gene: -
clone size: many
J gene: TRBJ1-2
V gene: TRBV9
CDR3 protein: CASSVVGATNYGYTF
CDR3 DNA: TGTGCCAGCAGCGTAGTGGGGGCCACTAACTATGGCTACACCTTC

D gene: -
clone size: few
J gene: TRBJ1-4
V gene: TRBV4-1
CDR3 protein: CASSQAYRRTEKLFF
CDR3 DNA: TGCGCCAGCAGCCAGGCTTACAGGCGGACGGAAAAACTGTTTTTT

D gene: TRBD1
clone size: many
J gene: TRBJ1-1
V gene: TRBV27
CDR3 protein: CASSTGQGNTEAFF
CDR3 DNA: TGTGCCAGCAGTACGGGACAGGGGAACACTGAAGCTTTCTTT

D gene: -
clone size: -
J gene: TRBJ1-2
V gene: TRBV21-1
CDR3 protein: CASDRGLTYGYTF
CDR3 DNA: TGTGCCAGCGACAGGGGGCTCACCTATGGCTACACCTTC

D gene: -
clone size: -
J gene: TRBJ2-1
V gene: TRBV21-1
CDR3 protein: CASPSTAPGWNEQFF
CDR3 DNA: TGTGCCAGCCCCTCGACAGCCCCGGGTTGGAATGAGCAGTTCTTC

D gene: -
clone size: few
J gene: TRBJ2-1
V gene: TRBV12-3/TRBV12-4
CDR3 protein: CASSFASQGSDEQFF
CDR3 DNA: TGTGCCAGCAGTTTCGCTTCACAGGGAAGCGATGAGCAGTTCTTC

D gene: -
clone size: few
J gene: TRBJ1-1
V gene: TRBV3-1
CDR3 protein: CASRAVGGTEAFF
CDR3 DNA: TGTGCCAGCAGGGCCGTGGGGGGTACTGAAGCTTTCTTT

D gene: -
clone size: -
J gene: TRBJ2-5
V gene: TRBV2
CDR3 protein: CASSEWHQGSETQYF
CDR3 DNA: TGTGCCAGCAGTGAATGGCATCAGGGGTCAGAGACCCAGTACTTC

D gene: -
clone size: -
J gene: TRBJ1-2
V gene: TRBV7-9
CDR3 protein: CASSLASVNYGYTF
CDR3 DNA: TGTGCCAGCAGCTTAGCATCAGTTAACTATGGCTACACCTTC

D gene: -
clone size: -
J gene: TRBJ1-1
V gene: TRBV12-3/TRBV12-4
CDR3 protein: CASSLTEMNTEAFF
CDR3 DNA: TGTGCCAGCAGTTTGACGGAAATGAACACTGAAGCTTTCTTT

D gene: TRBD1
clone size: few
J gene: TRBJ1-1
V gene: TRBV5-1
CDR3 protein: CASSLLDRVNTEAFF
CDR3 DNA: TGCGCCAGCAGCTTACTAGACAGGGTGAACACTGAAGCTTTCTTT

D gene: TRBD1
clone size: -
J gene: TRBJ1-2
V gene: TRBV18
CDR3 protein: CASSPDRAFIGYTF
CDR3 DNA: TGTGCCAGCTCACCCGACAGGGCCTTTATTGGCTACACCTTC

D gene: TRBD2
clone size: -
J gene: TRBJ2-6
V gene: TRBV10-3
CDR3 protein: CATSSPGLAGRSGANVLTF
CDR3 DNA: TGTGCCACCTCGTCACCGGGACTAGCGGGAAGGTCTGGGGCCAACGTCCTGACTTTC

D gene: -
clone size: -
J gene: TRBJ2-3
V gene: TRBV20-1
CDR3 protein: CSARVILAPTDTQYF
CDR3 DNA: TGCAGTGCTAGAGTGATCCTAGCCCCGACAGATACGCAGTATTTT

D gene: TRBD1
clone size: few
J gene: TRBJ2-5
V gene: TRBV6-5
CDR3 protein: CASSYFQGTGRKETQYF
CDR3 DNA: TGTGCCAGCAGTTACTTTCAAGGGACAGGGAGGAAAGAGACCCAGTACTTC

D gene: -
clone size: -
J gene: TRBJ1-6
V gene: TRBV6-5
CDR3 protein: CASSYGALGNSPLHF
CDR3 DNA: TGTGCCAGCAGTTACGGGGCCCTGGGGAATTCACCCCTCCACTTT

D gene: -
clone size: many
J gene: TRBJ1-1
V gene: TRBV5-1
CDR3 protein: CASSPGDRDVYTEAFF
CDR3 DNA: TGCGCCAGCAGCCCTGGGGACCGGGATGTGTACACTGAAGCTTTCTTT

D gene: -
clone size: -
J gene: TRBJ2-1
V gene: TRBV20-1
CDR3 protein: CSARPRRFSGGYNEQFF
CDR3 DNA: TGCAGTGCTAGACCCCGTCGGTTTAGCGGAGGTTACAATGAGCAGTTCTTC

D gene: -
clone size: -
J gene: TRBJ2-7
V gene: TRBV6-6
CDR3 protein: CASSPTSGQQYF
CDR3 DNA: TGTGCCAGCAGCCCTACGAGCGGGCAGCAGTACTTC

D gene: -
clone size: few
J gene: TRBJ1-5
V gene: TRBV3-1
CDR3 protein: CASSQTQGFAGNQPQHF
CDR3 DNA: TGTGCCAGCAGCCAAACCCAGGGTTTCGCGGGAAATCAGCCCCAGCATTTT

D gene: -
clone size: -
J gene: TRBJ2-7
V gene: TRBV2
CDR3 protein: CASLGLHSLSDEQYF
CDR3 DNA: TGTGCCAGTTTGGGTCTACACAGCTTATCGGACGAGCAGTACTTC

D gene: -
clone size: -
J gene: TRBJ2-1
V gene: TRBV20-1
CDR3 protein: CSARDSYSYEQFF
CDR3 DNA: TGCAGTGCTAGAGATTCGTATAGTTATGAGCAGTTCTTC

D gene: -
clone size: few
J gene: TRBJ2-7
V gene: TRBV9
CDR3 protein: CASSAGGQSGEQYF
CDR3 DNA: TGTGCCAGCAGCGCCGGGGGACAATCCGGGGAGCAGTACTTC

D gene: TRBD1
clone size: -
J gene: TRBJ1-1
V gene: TRBV6-2/TRBV6-3
CDR3 protein: CASSSGQGTSPLNTEAFF
CDR3 DNA: TGTGCCAGCAGTTCCGGACAGGGGACCTCTCCGCTGAACACTGAAGCTTTCTTT

D gene: TRBD1
clone size: few
J gene: TRBJ1-2
V gene: TRBV6-1
CDR3 protein: CASRKGQNNYGYTF
CDR3 DNA: TGTGCCAGCAGAAAGGGACAGAATAACTATGGCTACACCTTC

D gene: TRBD1
clone size: -
J gene: TRBJ2-1
V gene: TRBV7-9
CDR3 protein: CASSLESGQGGNEQFF
CDR3 DNA: TGTGCCAGCAGCTTGGAATCGGGACAGGGTGGCAATGAGCAGTTCTTC

D gene: TRBD1
clone size: -
J gene: TRBJ2-7
V gene: TRBV6-2/TRBV6-3
CDR3 protein: CASLTGSYEQYF
CDR3 DNA: TGTGCCAGCCTGACAGGGTCCTACGAGCAGTACTTC